One sample yielded the 15 T cell receptor beta chains listed below, sequenced in a study of T cell changes during pregnancy in multiple sclerosis. Method: immunoSEQ multiplex PCR; TCRdb's copy keeps in-frame clones and lacks some. The profile shows 55,000 to 65,000 clones, over 85% of them singletons. Sequences were derived from peripheral blood, sampled in the first trimester of pregnancy. The receptors come from a female donor in good health, enrolled as a control in a pregnancy study.

The genes are TRBV18 and TRBJ2-5, with 10 bases identical to TRBD1. The CDR3 sequence is 15 residues long. The ends lost 4 bases at V and 5 bases at J; junction bases unmatched: 7. Germline V gene sequence: CDR1 KGHSH, CDR2 LQKENI. The CDR3 protein is CASSLGTGAGETQYF. In DNA, the CDR3 is TGTGCCAGCTCACTCGGGACAGGGGCTGGGGAGACCCAGTACTTC.

The chain carries TRBV7-9 and TRBJ1-6, with a possible D match to TRBD1 (6 bases). This CDR3 comprises 14 residues. Trimming removed 5 bases from V and 8 bases from J, with 13 bases in between. CDR1 and CDR2 (germline): SEHNR, FQNEAQ (reference sequence). CDR3 nucleotides: TGTGCCAGCAGCACAGGGTTTCGTGATTCACCCCTCCACTTT. Translation gives CASSTGFRDSPLHF.

The chain joins TRBV5-4 to TRBJ2-1; TRBD2 matches at 9 bases. The length of the CDR3 is 14 residues. The junction had 8 bases not matched to a gene; V was cut back by 4 bases and J by 9 bases. Germline V gene sequence: CDR1 SGHNT, CDR2 YYREEE (reference sequence). DNA of the CDR3: TGTGCCAGCAGCATGGGCGGGAGGGCCCGTGAGCAGTTCTTC. Residues: CASSMGGRAREQFF.

The rearrangement links TRBV7-2 to TRBJ1-5; possible D gene TRBD1, 6 bases. V gave up 4 bases and J gave up 3 bases, with 10 bases separating them. The CDR3 loop spans 14 amino acids. Germline CDR1 reads SGHTA; CDR2 reads FQGNSA. In nucleotides, the CDR3 is TGTGCCAGCAGCTCGGACAGCTCCAATCAGCCCCAGCATTTT. It encodes CASSSDSSNQPQHF. Complete variable domain (other parts from reference TRBV7-2 and TRBJ1-5): GAGVSQSPSNKVTEKGKDVELRCDPISGHTALYWYRQSLGQGLEFLIYFQGNSAPDKSGLPSDRFSAERTGGSVSTLTIQRTQQEDSAVYLCASSSDSSNQPQHFGDGTRLSIL.

This clone appeared a single time. J is TRBJ1-2 and V is TRBV5-6; D might be TRBD1 (5 bases). Germline V CDR1 and CDR2: SGHDT, YYEEEE. The CDR3 has 14 residues. Trimming left V 2 bases short and J 6 bases short, with 14 bases between. The CDR3 spells CASSFGQGFNGYTF. For the CDR3, the DNA is TGTGCCAGCAGCTTCGGGCAGGGTTTTAATGGCTACACCTTC.

V is TRBV5-4 and J is TRBJ2-1; the match to TRBD2 covers 14 bases. After removal of 7 bases from V and 7 bases from J, the junction contained 10 bases not matched to a gene. The CDR3 runs 16 residues. Germline CDR1 and CDR2: SGHNT and YYREEE (reference sequence). CDR3 loop: CASSMGLAGAGNEQFF. The CDR3 nucleotides are TGTGCCAGCTCTATGGGACTAGCGGGAGCGGGGAATGAGCAGTTCTTC. Based on the CDR3 plus reference TRBV5-4 and TRBJ2-1, the full variable domain is ETGVTQSPTHLIKTRGQQVTLRCSSQSGHNTVSWYQQALGQGPQFIFQYYREEENGRGNFPPRFSGLQFPNYSSELNVNALELDDSALYLCASSMGLAGAGNEQFFGPGTRLTVL.

The rearrangement joins TRBV9 to TRBJ1-1; 10 nucleotides align to TRBD1. The V and J ends lost 2 bases and 5 bases, in that order; junction bases with no gene match: 6. The germline gives CDR1 SGDLS, CDR2 YYNGEE. CDR3 length: 15 amino acids. The CDR3 spells CASSVGTGVYTEAFF. In nucleotides, the CDR3 is TGTGCCAGCAGCGTCGGGACAGGGGTTTATACTGAAGCTTTCTTT.

This chain joins TRBV6-5 and TRBJ1-2; D is uncertain. Germline CDR1 reads MNHEY; CDR2 reads SVGAGI. V shed 0 bases and J shed 0 bases, with 8 bases lying between them. The CDR3 is 15 amino acids. The CDR3 spells CASSYSRGSNYGYTF. The CDR3 bases are TGTGCCAGCAGTTACTCGAGAGGCTCTAACTATGGCTACACCTTC.

This chain links TRBV5-1 with TRBJ1-3; 8 bases agree with TRBD1. CDR1 and CDR2 from the germline V gene are SGHRS and YFSETQ. The V segment lost 2 bases and the J segment 2 bases; nucleotides outside the gene matches: 0. The length of the CDR3 is 14 residues. The CDR3 here is CASSLQGAGNTIYF. The CDR3, as DNA: TGCGCCAGCAGCTTACAGGGGGCTGGAAACACCATATATTTT.

The CDR3, as DNA: TGTGCCACCAAACAGACAGTCAATCAGCCCCAGCATTTT. It yields the protein CATKQTVNQPQHF. The chain employs TRBV2 and TRBJ1-5, with D maybe TRBD1 (5 bases). The CDR3 is 13 amino acids. V was shortened by 10 bases and J by 3 bases, with 13 bases between the two germline ends. Germline lookup yields CDR1 SNHLY and CDR2 FYNNEI.

This clone was seen just once. The J gene is TRBJ2-7, the V gene TRBV7-9; 12 bases line up with TRBD1. V dropped 5 bases and J dropped 2; count of bases not matched to a gene: 1. CDR1 is SEHNR, CDR2 FQNEAQ, per germline (reference sequence). The CDR3 has 14 residues. The CDR3 region has the DNA TGTGCCAGCAGCCGGGACAGGGGGCCCTACGAGCAGTACTTC. This gives the protein CASSRDRGPYEQYF. Drawing the rest from reference TRBV7-9 and TRBJ2-7, the complete variable domain is DTGVSQNPRHKITKRGQNVTFRCDPISEHNRLYWYRQTLGQGPEFLTYFQNEAQLEKSRLLSDRFSAERPKGSFSTLEIQRTEQGDSAMYLCASSRDRGPYEQYFGPGTRLTVT.

The chain employs TRBV2 and TRBJ1-2, with 7 bases matching TRBD1. Trimming cost V 6 bases and J 5 bases; bases outside gene matches: 15. Germline values: CDR1 SNHLY, CDR2 FYNNEI. This CDR3 has 16 residues. The CDR3 is CASSSGGGWSYYGYTF. CDR3 nucleotide sequence: TGTGCCAGCAGCTCTGGAGGGGGCTGGAGTTATTATGGCTACACCTTC.

A remark on this clone: The identical CDR3 is also encoded by other nucleotide sequences in the sample. The chain uses TRBV20-1 and TRBJ1-1, with D possibly TRBD1 on 5 matching bases. The V gene's germline CDR1 is DFQATT and CDR2 SNEGSKA (reference sequence). V dropped 3 bases and J dropped 5 bases, with 7 bases sitting between them. The CDR3 has 11 amino acids. The CDR3: CSARGGTEAFF. The CDR3 region has the DNA TGCAGTGCTAGGGGGGGGACTGAAGCTTTCTTT.

The chain combines TRBV7-3 with TRBJ2-1; possibly TRBD1 for D (5 bases). With 3 bases removed from V and 3 bases from J, the gap between germline ends came to 12 bases. The length of the CDR3 is 15 residues. Germline assignment: CDR1 SGHTA and CDR2 FQGTGA. CDR3 sequence reads: CASSLWGPGYNEQFF. The CDR3 DNA reads TGTGCCAGCAGCTTGTGGGGCCCTGGCTACAATGAGCAGTTCTTC.

This chain connects TRBV10-2 to TRBJ2-5; 8 bases agree with TRBD1. The junction had 12 bases not matched to a gene; V was cut back by 3 bases and J by 3 bases. The CDR3 sequence is 17 residues long. Germline assignment: CDR1 WSHSY and CDR2 SAAADI. The CDR3 coding sequence is TGCGCCAGCAGTGAACCCTGGGGACAGGTCATTGAAGAGACCCAGTACTTC. Its translation is CASSEPWGQVIEETQYF.